One and the same sample provided the 24 T cell receptor beta chains below, sequenced in a study of T cell responses to AZD1222 COVID-19 vaccine. This table comes from immunoSEQ multiplex PCR, and its TCRdb copy is limited to in-frame clones, with some not included. Of about 60,000 clones listed, about nine tenths were seen once; the top ten hold approximately 6%. Sequenced material: peripheral blood, taken 28 days after the second dose of the MenACWY control vaccine. The receptors originated from an adult who received the MenACWY meningococcal vaccine as a control.

V and J are TRBV15 and TRBJ2-2, with D hard to call. V gave up 0 bases and J gave up 6 bases, with 8 bases separating them. Germline V CDR1 and CDR2: LNHNV, YYDKDF (reference sequence). This CDR3 is built from 14 residues. The CDR3 DNA reads TGTGCCACCAGCAGAGAATCGTTTGCCGGGGAGCTGTTTTTT. Protein sequence: CATSRESFAGELFF.

This chain links TRBV28 with TRBJ1-4; D unresolved. The CDR3 is made up of 15 amino acids. Trimming removed 3 bases from V and 8 bases from J, with 16 bases in between. In germline, CDR1 is MDHEN, CDR2 SYDVKM. The CDR3 DNA reads as TGTGCCAGCAGTTTCGGATCCGGGAACGAGGAAAAACTGTTTTTT. It codes for CASSFGSGNEEKLFF.

This clone has a single count. The genes are TRBV27 and TRBJ1-4; D might be TRBD1 (5 bases). Deletions cut 2 bases from V and 6 bases from J, with 16 bases between. This CDR3 is 16 amino acids long. Germline V gives CDR1 MNHEY, CDR2 SMNVEV (reference sequence). CDR3: CASSLAGRGPHEKLFF. DNA of the CDR3: TGTGCCAGCAGTTTAGCGGGGCGAGGCCCCCATGAAAAACTGTTTTTT. The full variable domain, with the rest looked up from reference TRBV27 and TRBJ1-4, is EAQVTQNPRYLITVTGKKLTVTCSQNMNHEYMSWYRQDPGLGLRQIYYSMNVEVTDKGDVPEGYKVSRKEKRNFPLILESPSPNQTSLYFCASSLAGRGPHEKLFFGSGTQLSVL.

The chain joins TRBV5-1 to TRBJ2-1, with TRBD1 as a possible D gene (6 bases). V lost 6 bases and J lost 2, with 15 bases in between. CDR1 and CDR2 (germline): SGHRS, YFSETQ. This CDR3 contains 15 residues. CDR3 region: CASNHPQGTYNEQFF. The CDR3 nucleotides read TGCGCCAGCAACCACCCACAGGGAACCTACAATGAGCAGTTCTTC.

V is TRBV28 and J is TRBJ1-2, with D possibly TRBD1 on 5 matching bases. From germline, CDR1 is MDHEN and CDR2 SYDVKM. CDR3 length equals 16 residues. V dropped 6 bases and J dropped 1 base, with 18 bases sitting between them. The CDR3 sequence is CASSTGGIFNNYGYTF. The CDR3 region has the DNA TGTGCCAGCAGCACCGGGGGTATCTTTAATAACTATGGCTACACCTTC.

The chain couples TRBV5-4 to TRBJ1-2, with 8 bases aligning to TRBD1. V was clipped by 5 bases and J by 4 bases; unmatched bases: 10. The V gene's germline CDR1 is SGHNT and CDR2 YYREEE (reference sequence). The CDR3 spans 15 residues. The CDR3 protein is CASRDPTGAPYGYTF. The DNA for the CDR3 is TGTGCCAGCAGGGACCCGACAGGGGCGCCCTATGGCTACACCTTC.

The J gene is TRBJ2-1, the V gene TRBV30; TRBD1 matches 11 bases. The CDR3 totals 16 residues. Looked up from germline, CDR1 is GTSNPN and CDR2 is SVGIG (reference sequence). Trimming took 2 bases from V and 7 from J; bases not matched to a gene: 10. This CDR3 reads CAWSQLGTGGRNEQFF. Here the CDR3 DNA reads TGTGCCTGGAGTCAACTCGGGACAGGGGGTAGGAATGAGCAGTTCTTC.

V gene TRBV18 combines with J gene TRBJ2-1, with 13 bases that match TRBD2. V lost 0 bases to trimming and J lost 0 bases; unmatched junction nucleotides: 8. This CDR3 is 20 amino acids long. Germline CDR1 and CDR2: KGHSH and LQKENI. CDR3 sequence reads: CASSPPSGTSGTSSYNEQFF. The CDR3 DNA reads TGTGCCAGCTCACCACCGAGCGGGACTAGCGGGACGAGCTCCTACAATGAGCAGTTCTTC.

This chain joins TRBV19 and TRBJ1-1, with 10 bases matching TRBD1. Germline V gives CDR1 LNHDA, CDR2 SQIVND (reference sequence). The CDR3 is made up of 15 amino acids. Trimming took 5 bases from V and 3 from J; bases not matched to a gene: 6. This CDR3 reads CASSASGQGYTEAFF. The CDR3 DNA follows: TGTGCCAGTAGTGCCTCGGGACAGGGGTACACTGAAGCTTTCTTT.

This chain connects TRBV9 to TRBJ2-7, with D maybe TRBD1 (5 bases). Between the trimmed V and J ends, which lost 0 bases and 0 bases, there was a span of 7 bases. CDR1 is SGDLS, CDR2 YYNGEE, per germline. The CDR3 is 14 residues long. CDR3: CASSVGQISYEQYF. CDR3 nucleotide sequence: TGTGCCAGCAGCGTAGGACAGATCTCCTACGAGCAGTACTTC.

V and J are TRBV29-1 and TRBJ1-5; the D gene is possibly TRBD1 (5 bases). Germline V gene lookup returns CDR1 SQVTM and CDR2 ANQGSEA. Trimming took off 4 bases at V and 6 bases at J, with 13 bases between the two ends. The CDR3 has 13 amino acids. The CDR3 sequence: CSVAQEGRQPQHF. The CDR3 coding sequence is TGCAGCGTTGCGCAGGAGGGGCGTCAGCCCCAGCATTTT. Together with reference TRBV29-1 and TRBJ1-5, the CDR3 gives the full variable domain: SAVISQKPSRDICQRGTSLTIQCQVDSQVTMMFWYRQQPGQSLTLIATANQGSEATYESGFVIDKFPISRPNLTFSTLTVSNMSPEDSSIYLCSVAQEGRQPQHFGDGTRLSIL.

This chain connects TRBV5-1 to TRBJ2-7, with 12 nucleotides matching TRBD2. The CDR3 loop spans 19 amino acids. CDR1 is SGHRS, CDR2 YFSETQ, per germline. The trim removed 4 bases at V and 6 bases at J, leaving 20 bases unmatched. Here the CDR3 DNA reads TGCGCCAGCAGCGACGGTGCGGACTCCATTGGACTAGCGGGACGCGAGCAGTACTTC. It is translated as CASSDGADSIGLAGREQYF. The variable domain in full, completed from reference TRBV5-1 and TRBJ2-7, reads KAGVTQTPRYLIKTRGQQVTLSCSPISGHRSVSWYQQTPGQGLQFLFEYFSETQRNKGNFPGRFSGRQFSNSRSEMNVSTLELGDSALYLCASSDGADSIGLAGREQYFGPGTRLTVT.

The chain uses TRBV6-5 and TRBJ1-6; D unclear. From germline, CDR1 is MNHEY and CDR2 SVGAGI. This CDR3 has 15 residues. V lost 2 bases, J lost 10 bases, and 15 bases lay in between. The CDR3 reads CASSYVGISGSPLHF. The CDR3 nucleotides are TGTGCCAGCAGTTACGTAGGGATATCTGGGTCACCCCTCCACTTT.

The genes are TRBV7-9 and TRBJ2-5; 10 bases align to TRBD2. Looked up from germline, CDR1 is SEHNR and CDR2 is FQNEAQ (reference sequence). Germline trimming cut 4 bases from V and 5 bases from J; bases unmatched to any gene: 7. The CDR3 extends over 15 amino acids. The CDR3 here is CASSSSGSAGETQYF. In DNA form, the CDR3 reads TGTGCCAGCAGCTCTAGCGGGAGTGCCGGCGAGACCCAGTACTTC.

The chain uses TRBV6-5 and TRBJ1-4; tentatively, D is TRBD1 (5 bases). Trimming removed 11 bases at V and 0 bases at J, with 13 bases between. The CDR3 length is 14 residues. In germline, CDR1 is MNHEY, CDR2 SVGAGI. The CDR3: CAGSTDATNEKLFF. For the CDR3, the DNA is TGTGCCGGTTCGACAGACGCAACTAATGAAAAACTGTTTTTT.

The rearrangement joins TRBV28 to TRBJ1-2; D is uncertain. The V gene's germline CDR1 is MDHEN and CDR2 SYDVKM. The length of the CDR3 is 16 residues. The germline V and J ends were trimmed by 6 bases and 9 bases, with 26 bases remaining between them. The CDR3, as DNA: TGTGCCAGCAGCACGTCCCCGGCAGCTATTATCATGAGCTACACCTTC. This encodes CASSTSPAAIIMSYTF.

The chain links TRBV28 to TRBJ2-7; D unclear. The V gene's germline CDR1 is MDHEN and CDR2 SYDVKM. The CDR3 runs to 12 residues. Trimming took 3 bases from V and 7 from J, leaving 10 bases between them. CDR3 in amino acids: CASSFPLGEQYF. CDR3 DNA: TGTGCCAGCAGTTTTCCGTTGGGGGAGCAGTACTTC.

The chain recombines TRBV5-1 with TRBJ2-1; D might be TRBD2 (5 bases). V lost 0 bases and J lost 9, with 19 bases in between. In germline, CDR1 is SGHRS, CDR2 YFSETQ. There are 16 residues in the CDR3. The CDR3 nucleotides read TGCGCCAGCAGCTTGGATACGGGGAGCTTTCTCGCTGAGCAGTTCTTC. Its translation: CASSLDTGSFLAEQFF.

This chain uses TRBV6-5 with TRBJ1-5; tentative D call: TRBD1 (5 bases). The V end was cut by 6 bases, the J end by 2 bases, with 8 bases between. The germline CDR1 and CDR2 sequences are MNHEY and SVGAGI. CDR3 size: 13 residues. The CDR3 is CASSVQGNQPQHF. In DNA form, the CDR3 reads TGTGCCAGCAGCGTACAGGGCAATCAGCCCCAGCATTTT.

The J gene is TRBJ1-2, the V gene TRBV11-1, with D unclear. V was clipped by 4 bases and J by 8 bases, with 14 bases between them. This CDR3 comprises 13 residues. CDR1 and CDR2 (germline): SGHAT, FQDESV (reference sequence). The CDR3: CASSSQRADGYTF. The CDR3 bases are TGTGCCAGCAGCTCGCAGAGGGCGGACGGCTACACCTTC.

The chain has TRBV28 and TRBJ1-1; tentative D call: TRBD1 (5 bases). Germline CDR1 is MDHEN and CDR2 is SYDVKM. This CDR3 spans 11 amino acids. V was pared by 6 bases and J by 7 bases, with 9 bases between. In nucleotides, the CDR3 is TGTGCCAGCAGCCAGGGAAATGAAGCTTTCTTT. Encoded protein: CASSQGNEAFF.

The genes are TRBV27 and TRBJ1-5; tentative D call: TRBD1 (5 bases). CDR3 length equals 13 residues. From germline, CDR1 is MNHEY and CDR2 SMNVEV (reference sequence). The V and J ends lost 4 bases and 10 bases respectively, with 14 bases between them. CDR3 region: CASSSKGRSPQHF. CDR3 coding DNA: TGTGCCAGCAGTTCGAAGGGGCGAAGCCCCCAGCATTTT.

This chain connects TRBV6-5 to TRBJ1-6; D may be TRBD1 (6 bases). The CDR3 consists of 13 residues. V lost 8 bases and J 7 bases, leaving 12 bases between the germline ends. Germline V gene sequence: CDR1 MNHEY, CDR2 SVGAGI. CDR3 loop: CASHRERNSPLHF. As DNA, the CDR3 is TGTGCCAGCCACAGGGAAAGGAATTCACCCCTCCACTTT.

This clone occurred once. CDR3 protein: CATSDNTGRYTEAFF. CDR3 sequence (DNA): TGTGCCACCAGTGATAATACAGGTCGATACACTGAAGCTTTCTTT. This chain connects TRBV24-1 to TRBJ1-1, with a weak D call TRBD1 (5 bases). V lost 3 bases, J lost 3 bases, and 13 bases lay in between. This CDR3 has 15 amino acids. CDR1 KGHDR and CDR2 SFDVKD come from the germline V gene.